A selection of T cell receptor beta chains follows, all from one sample in a study of T-cell reconstitution after alpha-beta-depleted transplantation in children. TCRdb analysed the PCR reads with MiXCR anew, one entry per CDR3 protein. The sample carries 200,000 to 300,000 distinct CDR3 sequences, about 23% recorded once. The starting material was PBMCs, obtained before TCRalphabeta/CD19-depleted stem cell transplant. The source of these receptors is a girl aged 2 to 9 with Fanconi anemia, due to receive a stem cell transplant. Both conserved end residues are part of each CDR3. The D gene is left open where the match is weak. The size field is filled for only some rows; it gives once, few, many or a size class.

D gene,clone size,V gene,CDR3 length,J gene,CDR3 protein,CDR3 DNA
NA,NA,TRBV4-1,15,TRBJ1-2,CASSQDLRKSYGYTF,TGCGCCAGCAGCCAAGATCTTAGGAAGAGCTATGGCTACACCTTC
NA,few,TRBV20-1,16,TRBJ2-3,CSAYFPDRGGTDTQYF,TGCAGTGCTTATTTCCCGGATAGGGGCGGCACAGATACGCAGTATTTT
NA,many,TRBV20-1,15,TRBJ2-5,CSASRTVLVRETQYF,TGCAGTGCTTCTAGGACCGTACTAGTACGTGAGACCCAGTACTTC
TRBD2,many,TRBV29-1,13,TRBJ2-1,CSYGTSGHNEQFF,TGCAGCTACGGGACTAGCGGCCACAATGAGCAGTTCTTC
TRBD1,many,TRBV20-1,15,TRBJ2-7,CSARDPETGPYEQYF,TGCAGTGCTAGAGATCCAGAGACAGGGCCCTACGAGCAGTACTTC
NA,few,TRBV3-1,15,TRBJ2-7,CASSQVVRDFYEQYF,TGTGCCAGCAGCCAAGTAGTCAGGGACTTCTACGAGCAGTACTTC
NA,many,TRBV29-1,10,TRBJ2-1,CSVVSNEQFF,TGCAGCGTTGTGTCCAATGAGCAGTTCTTC
NA,NA,TRBV14,15,TRBJ2-7,CASSQADKLFYEQYF,TGTGCCAGCAGCCAAGCGGACAAGTTATTCTACGAGCAGTACTTC
NA,few,TRBV7-2,15,TRBJ2-7,CASSLGATHDDEQYF,TGTGCCAGCAGCTTAGGGGCTACCCATGACGACGAGCAGTACTTC
NA,NA,TRBV18,15,TRBJ2-7,CASSPKRGSAYEQYF,TGTGCCAGCTCACCAAAAAGGGGGAGCGCCTACGAGCAGTACTTC
NA,NA,TRBV20-1,10,TRBJ2-1,CSAVSREQFF,TGCAGTGCTGTCAGTCGTGAGCAGTTCTTC
NA,many,TRBV12-3/TRBV12-4,12,TRBJ1-1,CASSPGVSEAFF,TGTGCCAGCAGTCCAGGGGTTTCTGAAGCTTTCTTT
NA,NA,TRBV6-5,14,TRBJ1-2,CASSYFVPSYGYTF,TGTGCCAGCAGTTACTTCGTACCTAGCTATGGCTACACCTTC
TRBD1,few,TRBV20-1,14,TRBJ1-2,CSARGDRGHYGYTF,TGCAGTGCTAGAGGGGACAGGGGCCACTATGGCTACACCTTC
NA,NA,TRBV21-1,16,TRBJ2-7,CASSKAKEWSSYEQYF,TGTGCCAGCAGCAAAGCTAAGGAGTGGTCCTCCTACGAGCAGTACTTC
TRBD2,NA,TRBV28,18,TRBJ2-2,CASSLLPGLAGEHGELFF,TGTGCCAGCAGTCTTTTACCGGGACTAGCGGGAGAGCACGGGGAGCTGTTTTTT
TRBD1,NA,TRBV20-1,13,TRBJ2-7,CSARFPGGYEQYF,TGCAGTGCTAGATTTCCAGGGGGCTACGAGCAGTACTTC
TRBD1,many,TRBV12-3/TRBV12-4,14,TRBJ1-5,CASSQTGGIQPQHF,TGTGCCAGCAGTCAGACAGGGGGGATCCAGCCCCAGCATTTT
TRBD2,NA,TRBV7-3,19,TRBJ2-3,CASSSYRDRGRAVTDTQYF,TGTGCCAGCAGCTCCTACAGGGATCGCGGGAGGGCCGTTACAGATACGCAGTATTTT
NA,many,TRBV6-1,14,TRBJ2-7,CASLRDGSSAEQYF,TGTGCCAGCCTTCGAGACGGGAGTTCTGCCGAGCAGTACTTC
NA,NA,TRBV29-1,14,TRBJ1-2,CSVDFAGVGYGYTF,TGCAGCGTTGACTTTGCGGGAGTGGGGTATGGCTACACCTTC
NA,NA,TRBV20-1,15,TRBJ2-1,CSARDLADSYNEQFF,TGCAGTGCTAGAGACTTAGCGGACTCCTACAATGAGCAGTTCTTC
NA,NA,TRBV9,15,TRBJ2-7,CASSVETGGSYEQYF,TGTGCCAGCAGCGTAGAGACTGGGGGGTCCTACGAGCAGTACTTC
NA,few,TRBV11-2,18,TRBJ2-6,CASSLSAMRVSGANVLTF,TGTGCCAGCAGCTTATCCGCCATGAGGGTCTCTGGGGCCAACGTCCTGACTTTC
NA,NA,TRBV29-1,13,TRBJ2-7,CSVGGGTNYEQYF,TGCAGCGTTGGGGGGGGCACAAACTACGAGCAGTACTTC
NA,NA,TRBV20-1,14,TRBJ2-1,CSASGAASYNEQFF,TGCAGTGCTAGTGGTGCAGCCTCCTACAATGAGCAGTTCTTC
NA,many,TRBV29-1,14,TRBJ2-2,CSVQAPANTGELFF,TGCAGCGTTCAAGCGCCTGCGAACACCGGGGAGCTGTTTTTT
NA,few,TRBV21-1,17,TRBJ2-3,CASSKKGTVALTDTQYF,TGTGCCAGCAGCAAAAAAGGGACAGTTGCCCTCACAGATACGCAGTATTTT
NA,many,TRBV28,15,TRBJ2-7,CASSSRNRQRDEQYF,TGTGCCAGCAGTTCCAGGAACCGACAGCGAGACGAGCAGTACTTC
NA,NA,TRBV29-1,16,TRBJ2-3,CSVDGTLAPSTDTQYF,TGCAGCGTTGACGGGACACTAGCGCCTAGCACAGATACGCAGTATTTT
NA,NA,TRBV20-1,13,TRBJ2-1,CSAPRTVYNEQFF,TGCAGTGCTCCCCGGACAGTTTACAATGAGCAGTTCTTC
NA,NA,TRBV20-1,14,TRBJ2-5,CSAAWPGSQETQYF,TGCAGTGCTGCTTGGCCAGGCTCCCAAGAGACCCAGTACTTC
TRBD2,once,TRBV11-2,13,TRBJ2-7,CASSSSGAYEQYF,TGTGCCAGCAGCTCTAGCGGGGCCTACGAGCAGTACTTC
TRBD2,NA,TRBV6-1,15,TRBJ2-7,CASSVATSGSYEQYF,TGTGCCAGCAGTGTAGCGACTAGCGGCTCCTACGAGCAGTACTTC
NA,many,TRBV27,13,TRBJ2-3,CASSPQLAGTQYF,TGTGCCAGCAGCCCACAACTTGCCGGTACGCAGTATTTT
NA,NA,TRBV20-1,15,TRBJ2-3,CSASGQGLGTDTQYF,TGCAGTGCTAGTGGGCAGGGGTTAGGAACAGATACGCAGTATTTT
TRBD2,few,TRBV5-1,16,TRBJ2-1,CASSLDSGALYNEQFF,TGCGCCAGCAGCTTGGATAGCGGGGCGCTTTACAATGAGCAGTTCTTC
NA,once,TRBV7-3,15,TRBJ2-5,CASSHSGTAQETQYF,TGTGCCAGCAGCCACTCCGGGACGGCCCAAGAGACCCAGTACTTC
NA,many,TRBV29-1,15,TRBJ2-2,CSVYGGGAGSGELFF,TGCAGCGTTTACGGTGGGGGGGCCGGTAGTGGGGAGCTGTTTTTT
NA,many,TRBV20-1,15,TRBJ2-7,CRATEDQGVSYEQYF,TGCAGGGCGACCGAGGACCAGGGAGTTTCCTACGAGCAGTACTTC
NA,NA,TRBV20-1,16,TRBJ2-5,CSARDPHALLQETQYF,TGCAGTGCTAGAGATCCACACGCGCTACTCCAAGAGACCCAGTACTTC
TRBD2,few,TRBV11-2,18,TRBJ2-5,CASSLVGTSGRYQETQYF,TGTGCCAGCAGCTTAGTGGGGACTAGCGGGAGGTACCAAGAGACCCAGTACTTC
NA,NA,TRBV29-1,16,TRBJ1-2,CSVEDRGAGRSYGYTF,TGCAGCGTTGAAGATCGCGGGGCAGGGAGGTCCTATGGCTACACCTTC
TRBD2,many,TRBV20-1,20,TRBJ2-5,CSARVLPIPSGGAVGETQYF,TGCAGTGCTAGAGTCCTACCCATCCCTAGCGGGGGGGCCGTAGGAGAGACCCAGTACTTC
NA,NA,TRBV10-1,13,TRBJ1-2,CASSEGTNYGYTF,TGCGCCAGCAGTGAGGGAACTAACTATGGCTACACCTTC
TRBD2,NA,TRBV27,15,TRBJ2-1,CASSPSSGSGNEQFF,TGTGCCAGCAGTCCCTCTAGCGGCAGCGGGAATGAGCAGTTCTTC
NA,many,TRBV20-1,13,TRBJ1-4,CSANDPGDEKLFF,TGCAGTGCTAATGACCCAGGGGATGAAAAACTGTTTTTT
NA,many,TRBV20-1,12,TRBJ2-7,CSASLAEYEQYF,TGCAGTGCTAGTTTAGCCGAATACGAGCAGTACTTC
NA,many,TRBV6-5,14,TRBJ2-7,CASSYDNLAYEQYF,TGTGCCAGCAGTTATGACAACCTAGCCTACGAGCAGTACTTC
NA,few,TRBV28,16,TRBJ1-5,CASSLLNTLGGQPQHF,TGTGCCAGCAGTTTATTGAACACCCTAGGTGGTCAGCCCCAGCATTTT
NA,NA,TRBV20-1,14,TRBJ2-2,CSARFRGPTGELFF,TGCAGTGCTAGGTTCAGGGGTCCCACCGGGGAGCTGTTTTTT
NA,NA,TRBV29-1,12,TRBJ2-7,CSVWLGSYEQYF,TGCAGCGTTTGGCTGGGTTCTTACGAGCAGTACTTC
TRBD1,many,TRBV20-1,12,TRBJ2-7,CSAGQDSYEQYF,TGCAGTGCAGGACAGGATTCCTACGAGCAGTACTTC
NA,few,TRBV7-2,17,TRBJ1-6,CASSTARQTSYNSPLHF,TGTGCCAGCAGCACGGCCCGACAGACCTCCTATAATTCACCCCTCCACTTT
NA,many,TRBV12-3/TRBV12-4,17,TRBJ2-2,CASNPLGTGRGGGELFF,TGTGCCAGCAATCCACTGGGGACAGGACGCGGGGGCGGGGAGCTGTTTTTT